This T cell receptor (beta chain) was found in a study of blood T cells in healthy people across ages. A J-beta primer mix and a sample-barcoded 5' primer were used in a second PCR of roughly 6 to 12 cycles. From the 5' RACE reads, TCRdb called clonotypes with MiXCR, one entry per CDR3 protein. This table has about 1 million distinct CDR3 sequences, 35% to 50% appearing once. The sample holds a few counts of this clonotype. This clonotype originated in a woman aged 55-69 years in good health. Sequences were obtained from blood.

The CDR3 spells CASTSSDEQFF. The CDR3 bases are TGTGCCAGCACTTCTAGCGATGAGCAGTTCTTC. V usage is TRBV12-3 or TRBV12-4 and J usage is TRBJ2-1; perhaps TRBD2 as D (6 bases). V dropped 7 bases and J dropped 8 bases, with 9 bases sitting between them. The CDR3 extends over 11 amino acids.